The entry below gives a single TCR beta chain sequence along with its context. TCRdb called the PCR reads again in MiXCR, with one record for every CDR3 protein. The sample carries approximately 500,000 distinct CDR3 sequences, about 22% recorded once. This entry is derived from a study of molecular identifiers for immune sequencing clone quantification. The sequence derives from a human donor in good health. Some libraries in this study had Jurkat cell RNA spiked in. Material: naive CD8+ T cells from blood, with Jurkat cell RNA spiked in. Noted subset: FACS-sorted CD8+CD4-CCR7+CD45RA+ naive T cells.

The CDR3 DNA sequence: TGTGCCAGCAGCTTCCGCGGGCTCGGGAATTCACCCCTCCACTTT. Translation: CASSFRGLGNSPLHF. The rearrangement joins TRBV13 to TRBJ1-6; D is unclear. V lost 3 bases to trimming and J lost 7 bases, with 13 bases between them. Germline assignment: CDR1 PRHDT and CDR2 FYEKMQ (reference sequence). The CDR3 has 15 residues.